This record concerns one T cell receptor beta chain sequence. V was clipped by 3 bases and J by 4 bases; unmatched bases: 5. This CDR3 is built from 15 residues. CDR1 and CDR2 from the germline V gene are SGHRS and YFSETQ. Source study methods: How many nucleated cells were present was estimated from reference gene primer amplification. Assay: immunoSEQ multiplex PCR; the TCRdb copy retains only in-frame clones and omits some. From that table come the V and J calls and clone size; the DNA was used to work out D and trimming. The sample yields over 100,000 clones, approximately 87% seen once. This sample stems from a study of blood T cell repertoires in COVID-19.

This clonotype was sampled from a man aged 50 to 59 with active COVID-19. Sequencing was done on a sample of peripheral blood. The chain employs TRBV5-1 and TRBJ2-1, with TRBD2 identical over 9 bases. The CDR3: CASSWNSGGYNEQFF. CDR3 bases: TGCGCCAGCAGCTGGAATAGCGGGGGATACAATGAGCAGTTCTTC.